This T cell receptor beta chain originates from a study of blood T cell repertoires in COVID-19. CDR3 length: 12 residues. V lost 6 bases and J lost 11, with 16 bases in between. Germline V CDR1 and CDR2: MDHEN, SYDVKM. Assay used: immunoSEQ multiplex PCR; TCRdb lists only in-frame clones, some missing. The sample records roughly 300,000 clones, 90% being singletons. The chain combines TRBV28 with TRBJ1-1; D is uncertain. Sequenced material: PBMCs or T cells enriched from blood (not recorded which). The receptor's source is a woman in her twenties or thirties who had recovered from COVID-19. CDR3 DNA: TGTGCCAGCAGCCTCAATCTATACCATGCTTTCTTT. It codes for CASSLNLYHAFF.